The 26 T cell receptor beta chains listed next were all sequenced from one sample in a study of cytomegalovirus exposure and HLA in healthy donors. The method was immunoSEQ multiplex PCR; TCRdb's version includes in-frame clones alone and lacks a portion of them. This sample has more than 300,000 clones, with just over 85% found just once. The sample comprised PBMCs. Receptor source: a woman aged 18-30 years in good health and CMV-seronegative.

The genes are TRBV28 and TRBJ2-3, with TRBD2 matching 8 bases. V was pared by 7 bases and J by 7 bases, with 16 bases of the junction left unmatched. The CDR3 runs 16 residues. Germline values: CDR1 MDHEN, CDR2 SYDVKM. This CDR3 is CASTKEGSGGDYTQYF. The CDR3 nucleotides are TGTGCCAGCACCAAAGAGGGGAGCGGGGGCGATTATACGCAGTATTTT.

V and J are TRBV28 and TRBJ2-3; D uncertain. This CDR3 has 13 residues. The germline V and J ends were trimmed by 6 bases and 5 bases, with 12 bases remaining between them. CDR1 is MDHEN, CDR2 SYDVKM, per germline. In DNA, the CDR3 is TGTGCCAGCAGCTTCTCACCAGGAGATACGCAGTATTTT. Translating gives CASSFSPGDTQYF.

The chain combines TRBV2 with TRBJ2-7; 8 bases agree with TRBD2. Trimming at V came to 7 bases and at J to 4 bases, leaving 9 bases not matched to a gene. This CDR3 has 14 residues. Looked up from germline, CDR1 is SNHLY and CDR2 is FYNNEI. CDR3 nucleotides: TGTGCCAGCAAGGCCCCGGGACTAGGGTACGAGCAGTACTTC. The encoded protein is CASKAPGLGYEQYF. The entire variable domain, with the rest obtained from reference TRBV2 and TRBJ2-7, is as follows: EPEVTQTPSHQVTQMGQEVILRCVPISNHLYFYWYRQILGQKVEFLVSFYNNEISEKSEIFDDQFSVERPDGSNFTLKIRSTKLEDSAMYFCASKAPGLGYEQYFGPGTRLTVT.

This clone was detected a few times. This chain uses TRBV10-3 with TRBJ1-5; D may be TRBD1 (5 bases). Germline V lookup: CDR1 ENHRY, CDR2 SYGVKD. The germline V and J ends were trimmed by 2 bases and 11 bases, with 16 bases remaining between them. This CDR3 has 14 amino acids. The CDR3 region is CAISETGETQTQHF. CDR3 coding DNA: TGTGCCATCAGTGAGACGGGGGAAACCCAGACCCAGCATTTT.

A note on this clone: Being one base from a much bigger clone, this may be a read error. The sample contains more than one DNA sequence encoding this CDR3. This sequence joins TRBV28 and TRBJ2-7, with 7 bases fitting TRBD1. The germline gives CDR1 MDHEN, CDR2 SYDVKM. CDR3 size: 12 residues. Trimming cost V 6 bases and J 3 bases; bases outside gene matches: 2. For the CDR3, the DNA is TGTGCCAGCAGCCCAGGGGGCTACGAGCAGTACTTC. This encodes CASSPGGYEQYF.

This CDR3 is CASSVTPRGQGATEAFF. As DNA, the CDR3 is TGTGCCAGCAGTGTAACTCCCCGGGGACAGGGGGCCACTGAAGCTTTCTTT. The chain combines TRBV25-1 with TRBJ1-1; 12 nucleotides line up with TRBD1. The CDR3 sequence is 17 residues long. Germline-derived CDR1 and CDR2 are MGHDK and SYGVNS. Trimming cost V 4 bases and J 4 bases; bases outside gene matches: 10. Based on the CDR3 plus reference TRBV25-1 and TRBJ1-1, the full variable domain is EADIYQTPRYLVIGTGKKITLECSQTMGHDKMYWYQQDPGMELHLIHYSYGVNSTEKGDLSSESTVSRIRTEHFPLTLESARPSHTSQYLCASSVTPRGQGATEAFFGQGTRLTVV.

The chain combines TRBV5-4 with TRBJ2-1; D possibly corresponds to TRBD2 (6 bases). The CDR3 runs 15 residues. The V gene lost 1 base and the J gene lost 2 bases, with 10 bases spanning the gap. Germline V gene sequence: CDR1 SGHNT, CDR2 YYREEE (reference sequence). The CDR3 spells CASSLPGRPYNEQFF. As DNA, the CDR3 is TGTGCCAGCAGCTTGCCAGGGAGGCCCTACAATGAGCAGTTCTTC.

This chain uses TRBV28 with TRBJ2-7; D ambiguous. The CDR3 totals 12 residues. V dropped 6 bases and J dropped 3 bases, with 9 bases sitting between them. Germline assignment: CDR1 MDHEN and CDR2 SYDVKM. Written as DNA, the CDR3 is TGTGCCAGCAGCACGGTCGACTACGAGCAGTACTTC. This codes for CASSTVDYEQYF.

The chain carries TRBV6-5 and TRBJ2-1, with 9 bases identical to TRBD2. V shed 4 bases, J shed 4 bases, and the junction held 5 bases outside the gene matches. The germline V gene has CDR1 MNHEY and CDR2 SVGAGI. CDR3 size: 15 residues. The CDR3 nucleotides read TGTGCCAGCAGTTTTAGCGGGGGACCTTACAATGAGCAGTTCTTC. Protein product: CASSFSGGPYNEQFF.

This clone was observed a single time. The chain joins TRBV19 to TRBJ2-4; D might be TRBD1 (5 bases). V was trimmed by 6 bases and J by 0 bases, leaving 12 bases between them. Germline V lookup: CDR1 LNHDA, CDR2 SQIVND (reference sequence). This CDR3 spans 15 amino acids. CDR3 region: CASSDSQLAKNIQYF. For the CDR3, the DNA is TGTGCCAGTAGCGACAGCCAGCTAGCCAAAAACATTCAGTACTTC.

The chain carries TRBV5-4 and TRBJ1-6; 7 nucleotides agree with TRBD1. This CDR3 comprises 14 residues. V lost 5 bases and J lost 8; bases outside the gene matches: 7. Germline assignment: CDR1 SGHNT and CDR2 YYREEE (reference sequence). The CDR3 sequence: CASRVQGTDSPLHF. CDR3 coding DNA: TGTGCCAGCAGGGTACAGGGGACAGATTCACCCCTCCACTTT.

V and J are TRBV21-1 and TRBJ1-5; the DNA was not compared with TRBD1, the D call given in the table. TRBV21-1 is tagged as a pseudogene. This CDR3 region has 15 residues. The CDR3 loop reads CASSKAHTGGKPQHF. DNA for the CDR3: TGTGCCAGCAGCAAAGCCCATACAGGGGGGAAGCCCCAGCATTTT.

The chain combines TRBV5-5 with TRBJ2-3, with 12 bases matching TRBD1. V lost 0 bases to trimming and J lost 6 bases; unmatched junction nucleotides: 2. The germline gives CDR1 SGHKS, CDR2 YYEKEE (reference sequence). CDR3 length equals 15 residues. The CDR3 protein is CASSLEGQGADTQYF. CDR3 in DNA: TGTGCCAGCAGCTTGGAGGGACAGGGGGCTGATACGCAGTATTTT.

This clone was seen once. V is TRBV28 and J is TRBJ2-7; perhaps TRBD1 as D (6 bases). The CDR3 is made up of 14 amino acids. V lost 10 bases and J 0 bases, leaving 16 bases between the germline ends. CDR1 MDHEN and CDR2 SYDVKM come from the germline V gene. This CDR3 is CATQGQPNSYEQYF. The CDR3 nucleotides read TGTGCCACCCAAGGACAGCCAAACTCCTACGAGCAGTACTTC.

The chain combines TRBV5-1 with TRBJ2-3; 12 bases fit TRBD2. Germline V gene sequence: CDR1 SGHRS, CDR2 YFSETQ. After removal of 1 base from V and 0 bases from J, the junction contained 9 bases not matched to a gene. CDR3 size: 19 residues. CDR3 DNA sequence: TGCGCCAGCAGCTTGAATTCGCTAGCGGGAGGGAGCAGCACAGATACGCAGTATTTT. It is translated as CASSLNSLAGGSSTDTQYF.

The J gene is TRBJ2-7, the V gene TRBV2; TRBD1 aligns across 7 bases. The J segment lost 0 bases and the V segment lost 6 bases, leaving 2 bases of the junction unmatched. Germline V lookup: CDR1 SNHLY, CDR2 FYNNEI. The CDR3 is 13 amino acids. The CDR3 sequence is CASSRDSSYEQYF. The CDR3 bases are TGTGCCAGCAGCCGGGACAGCTCCTACGAGCAGTACTTC.

This chain uses TRBV5-1 with TRBJ2-6, with a possible D match to TRBD1 (6 bases). Between the trimmed V and J ends, which lost 4 bases and 0 bases, there was a span of 20 bases. Germline values: CDR1 SGHRS, CDR2 YFSETQ. The CDR3 is 19 residues long. CDR3 coding DNA: TGCGCCAGCAGCCCGGAACCCCAGGGGCCCCTCTCTGGGGCCAACGTCCTGACTTTC. Amino acids: CASSPEPQGPLSGANVLTF.

The gene calls are TRBV4-2 and TRBJ2-1, with 12 bases fitting TRBD2. Losses at the gene ends were 1 base for V and 8 bases for J; bases not matched to a gene: 6. The CDR3 length is 16 residues. CDR1 LGHNA and CDR2 YNFKEQ come from the germline V gene. The CDR3 coding sequence is TGTGCCAGCAGCCAAGGACTAGCGGGAGCCCCCCATGAGCAGTTCTTC. Its protein product is CASSQGLAGAPHEQFF.

The chain employs TRBV6-5 and TRBJ2-5; maybe TRBD2 (5 bases). CDR3 length equals 13 residues. The germline V and J ends were trimmed by 2 bases and 4 bases, with 8 bases remaining between them. CDR1 and CDR2 from the germline V gene are MNHEY and SVGAGI. The CDR3 is CASSYEGLETQYF. The CDR3 region has the DNA TGTGCCAGCAGTTACGAGGGCTTAGAGACCCAGTACTTC.

The rearrangement joins TRBV6-5 to TRBJ2-7; D is possibly TRBD1 (6 bases). The CDR3 extends over 13 amino acids. V shed 5 bases and J shed 2 bases, with 10 bases lying between them. Per germline, CDR1 MNHEY and CDR2 SVGAGI. The CDR3 region has the DNA TGTGCCAGCAGTCTCGGACAGACCTACGAGCAGTACTTC. It is translated as CASSLGQTYEQYF.

This clone was seen only once. The V gene is TRBV6-4, the J gene TRBJ2-2, with TRBD2 as a possible D gene (6 bases). This CDR3 comprises 18 residues. Trimming removed 3 bases at V and 3 bases at J, with 20 bases between. Per the germline V gene, CDR1 is MRHNA and CDR2 is SNTAGT. CDR3 protein: CASSDLGPTRGDTGELFF. DNA for the CDR3: TGTGCCAGCAGTGATTTGGGACCCACACGCGGGGACACCGGGGAGCTGTTTTTT.

This clone was detected a few times. The chain is built from TRBV2 and TRBJ1-2; the match to TRBD1 covers 7 bases. J gave up 5 bases and V 6 bases, and 9 bases lay outside the gene matches. The CDR3 contains 14 residues. Per the germline V gene, CDR1 is SNHLY and CDR2 is FYNNEI. The CDR3 coding sequence is TGTGCCAGCAGCGGGGAAGGGGGCATTTATGGCTACACCTTC. It is translated as CASSGEGGIYGYTF.

The chain joins TRBV5-4 to TRBJ2-1; possibly TRBD2 for D (6 bases). The CDR3 runs 15 residues. CDR1 SGHNT and CDR2 YYREEE come from the germline V gene (reference sequence). The V and J ends lost 1 base and 3 bases respectively, with 11 bases between them. DNA of the CDR3: TGTGCCAGCAGCTTGCCGGGAGTTAACTACAATGAGCAGTTCTTC. Amino acids: CASSLPGVNYNEQFF.

V gene TRBV7-9 combines with J gene TRBJ2-5; D might be TRBD2 (5 bases). The germline gives CDR1 SEHNR, CDR2 FQNEAQ (reference sequence). Trimming cost V 2 bases and J 10 bases, with 20 bases left between them. CDR3 length equals 15 residues. Here the CDR3 reads CASSLRLAREVDQYF. CDR3 DNA sequence: TGTGCCAGCAGCTTACGGCTGGCCCGGGAAGTGGACCAGTACTTC.

V gene TRBV5-1 combines with J gene TRBJ2-3, with 13 bases fitting TRBD2. The J segment lost 4 bases and the V segment lost 4 bases, leaving 6 bases of the junction unmatched. The CDR3 loop spans 16 amino acids. Germline CDR1 is SGHRS and CDR2 is YFSETQ. The CDR3 DNA sequence: TGCGCCAGCAGCATCCAAGGACTAGCGGGAGCAGATACGCAGTATTTT. It translates to CASSIQGLAGADTQYF.

This clone has just a few counts. CDR3 residues: CASREERHYGYTF. DNA for the CDR3: TGTGCCAGCAGGGAAGAGCGACACTATGGCTACACCTTC. The chain has TRBV6-5 and TRBJ1-2; D remains unclear. V was trimmed by 6 bases and J by 3 bases, leaving 11 bases between them. This CDR3 spans 13 amino acids. Germline V gene data show CDR1 as MNHEY and CDR2 as SVGAGI.